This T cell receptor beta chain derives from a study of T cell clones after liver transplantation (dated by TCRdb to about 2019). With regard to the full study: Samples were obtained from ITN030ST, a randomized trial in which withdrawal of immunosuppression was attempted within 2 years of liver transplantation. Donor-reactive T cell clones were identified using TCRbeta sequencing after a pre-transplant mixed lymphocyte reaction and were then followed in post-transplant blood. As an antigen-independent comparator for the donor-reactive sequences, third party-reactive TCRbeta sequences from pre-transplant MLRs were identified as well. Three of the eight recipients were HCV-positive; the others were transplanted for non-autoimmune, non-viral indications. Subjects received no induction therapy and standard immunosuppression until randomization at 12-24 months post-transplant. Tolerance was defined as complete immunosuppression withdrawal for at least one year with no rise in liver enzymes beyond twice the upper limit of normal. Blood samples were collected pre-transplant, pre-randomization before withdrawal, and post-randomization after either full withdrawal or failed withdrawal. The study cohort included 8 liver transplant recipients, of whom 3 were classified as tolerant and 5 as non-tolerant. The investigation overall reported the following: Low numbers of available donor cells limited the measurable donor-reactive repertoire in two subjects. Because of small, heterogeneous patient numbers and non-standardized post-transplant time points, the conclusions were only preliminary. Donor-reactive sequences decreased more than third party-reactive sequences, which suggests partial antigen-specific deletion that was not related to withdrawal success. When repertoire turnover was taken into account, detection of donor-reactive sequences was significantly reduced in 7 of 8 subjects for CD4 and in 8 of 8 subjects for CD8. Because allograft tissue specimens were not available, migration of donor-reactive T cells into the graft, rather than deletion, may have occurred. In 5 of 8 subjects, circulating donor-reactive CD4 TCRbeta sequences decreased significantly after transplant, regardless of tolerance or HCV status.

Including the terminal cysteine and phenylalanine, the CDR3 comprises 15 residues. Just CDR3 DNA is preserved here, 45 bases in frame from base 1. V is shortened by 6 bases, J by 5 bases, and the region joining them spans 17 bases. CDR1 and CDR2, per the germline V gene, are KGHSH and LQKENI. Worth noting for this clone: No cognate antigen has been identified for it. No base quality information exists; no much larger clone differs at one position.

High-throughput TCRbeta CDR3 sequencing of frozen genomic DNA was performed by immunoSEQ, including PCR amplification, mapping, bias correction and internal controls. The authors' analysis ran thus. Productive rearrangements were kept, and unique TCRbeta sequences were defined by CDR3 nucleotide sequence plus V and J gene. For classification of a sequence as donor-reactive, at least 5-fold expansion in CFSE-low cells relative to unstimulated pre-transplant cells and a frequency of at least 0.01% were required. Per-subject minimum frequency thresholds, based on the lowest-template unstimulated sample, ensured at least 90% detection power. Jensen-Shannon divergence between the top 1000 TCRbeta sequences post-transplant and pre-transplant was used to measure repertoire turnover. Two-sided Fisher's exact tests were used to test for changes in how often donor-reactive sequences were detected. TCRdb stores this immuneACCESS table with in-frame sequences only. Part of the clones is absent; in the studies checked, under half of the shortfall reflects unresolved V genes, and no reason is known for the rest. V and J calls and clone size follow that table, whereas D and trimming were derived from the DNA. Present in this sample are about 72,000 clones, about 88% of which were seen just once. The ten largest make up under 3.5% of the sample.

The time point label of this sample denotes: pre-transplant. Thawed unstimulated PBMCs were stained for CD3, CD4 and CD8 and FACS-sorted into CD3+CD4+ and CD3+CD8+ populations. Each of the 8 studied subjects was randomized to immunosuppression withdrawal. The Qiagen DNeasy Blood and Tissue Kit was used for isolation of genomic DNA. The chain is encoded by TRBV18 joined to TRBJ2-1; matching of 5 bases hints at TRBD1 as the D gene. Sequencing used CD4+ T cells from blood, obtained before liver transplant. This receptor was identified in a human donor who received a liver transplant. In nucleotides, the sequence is TGTGCCAGCTCGCCCGGTAGGGGTTTTGACAATGAGCAGTTCTTC. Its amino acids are CASSPGRGFDNEQFF.